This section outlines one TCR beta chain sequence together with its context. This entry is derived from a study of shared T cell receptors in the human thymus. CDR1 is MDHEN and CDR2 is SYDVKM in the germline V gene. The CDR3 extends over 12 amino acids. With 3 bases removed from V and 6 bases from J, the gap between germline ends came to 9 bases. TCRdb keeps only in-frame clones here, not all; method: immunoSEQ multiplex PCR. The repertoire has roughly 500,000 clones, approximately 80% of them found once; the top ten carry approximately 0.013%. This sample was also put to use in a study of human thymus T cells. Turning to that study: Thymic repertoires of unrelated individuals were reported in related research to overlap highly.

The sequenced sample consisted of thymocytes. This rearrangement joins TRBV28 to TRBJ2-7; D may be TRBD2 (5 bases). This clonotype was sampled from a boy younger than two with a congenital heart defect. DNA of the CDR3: TGTGCCAGCAGTTTCGGTGGAGGCGAGCAGTACTTC. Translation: CASSFGGGEQYF.